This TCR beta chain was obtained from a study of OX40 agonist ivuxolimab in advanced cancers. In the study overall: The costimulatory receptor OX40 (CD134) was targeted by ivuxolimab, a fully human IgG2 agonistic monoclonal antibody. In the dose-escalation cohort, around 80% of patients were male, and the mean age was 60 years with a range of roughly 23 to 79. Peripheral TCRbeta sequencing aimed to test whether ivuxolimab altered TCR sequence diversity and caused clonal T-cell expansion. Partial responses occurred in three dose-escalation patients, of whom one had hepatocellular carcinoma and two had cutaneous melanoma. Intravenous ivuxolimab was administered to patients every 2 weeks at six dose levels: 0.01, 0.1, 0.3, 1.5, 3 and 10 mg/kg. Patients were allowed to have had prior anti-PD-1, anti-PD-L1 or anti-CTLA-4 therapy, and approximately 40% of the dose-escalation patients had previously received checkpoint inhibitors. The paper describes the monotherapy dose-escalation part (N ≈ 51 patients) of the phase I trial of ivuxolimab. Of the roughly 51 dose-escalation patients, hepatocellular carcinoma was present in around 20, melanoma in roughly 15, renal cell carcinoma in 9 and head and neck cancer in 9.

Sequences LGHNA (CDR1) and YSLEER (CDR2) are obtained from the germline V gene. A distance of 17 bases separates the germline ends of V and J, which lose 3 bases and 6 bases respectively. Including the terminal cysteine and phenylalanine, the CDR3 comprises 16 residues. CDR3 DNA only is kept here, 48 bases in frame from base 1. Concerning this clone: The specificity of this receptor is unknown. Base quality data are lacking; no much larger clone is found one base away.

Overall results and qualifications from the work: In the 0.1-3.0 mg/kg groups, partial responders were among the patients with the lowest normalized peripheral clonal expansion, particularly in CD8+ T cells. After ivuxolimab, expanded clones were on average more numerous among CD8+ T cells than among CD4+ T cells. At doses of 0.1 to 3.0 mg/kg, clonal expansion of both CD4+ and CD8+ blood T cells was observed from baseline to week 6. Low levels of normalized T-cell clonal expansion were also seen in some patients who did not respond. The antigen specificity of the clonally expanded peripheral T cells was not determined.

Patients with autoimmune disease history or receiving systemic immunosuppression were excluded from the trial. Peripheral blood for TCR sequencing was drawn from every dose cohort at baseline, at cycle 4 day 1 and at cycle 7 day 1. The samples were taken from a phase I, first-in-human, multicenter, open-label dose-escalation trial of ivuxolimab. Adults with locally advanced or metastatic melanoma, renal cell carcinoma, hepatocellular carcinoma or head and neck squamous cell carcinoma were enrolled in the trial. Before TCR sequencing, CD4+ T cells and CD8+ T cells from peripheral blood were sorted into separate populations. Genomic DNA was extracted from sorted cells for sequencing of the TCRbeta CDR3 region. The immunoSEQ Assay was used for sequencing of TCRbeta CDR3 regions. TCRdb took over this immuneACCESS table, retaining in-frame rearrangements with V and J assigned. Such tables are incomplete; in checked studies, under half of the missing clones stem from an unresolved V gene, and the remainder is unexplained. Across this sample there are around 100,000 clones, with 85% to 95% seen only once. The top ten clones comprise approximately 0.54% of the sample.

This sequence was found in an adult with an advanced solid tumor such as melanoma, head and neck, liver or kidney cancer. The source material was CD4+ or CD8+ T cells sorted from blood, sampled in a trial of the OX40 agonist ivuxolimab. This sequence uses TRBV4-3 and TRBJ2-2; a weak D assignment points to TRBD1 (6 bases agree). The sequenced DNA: TGCGCCAGCAGCCAGACGCCCACAGGGCCCGCCGGGGAGCTGTTTTTT. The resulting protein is CASSQTPTGPAGELFF.